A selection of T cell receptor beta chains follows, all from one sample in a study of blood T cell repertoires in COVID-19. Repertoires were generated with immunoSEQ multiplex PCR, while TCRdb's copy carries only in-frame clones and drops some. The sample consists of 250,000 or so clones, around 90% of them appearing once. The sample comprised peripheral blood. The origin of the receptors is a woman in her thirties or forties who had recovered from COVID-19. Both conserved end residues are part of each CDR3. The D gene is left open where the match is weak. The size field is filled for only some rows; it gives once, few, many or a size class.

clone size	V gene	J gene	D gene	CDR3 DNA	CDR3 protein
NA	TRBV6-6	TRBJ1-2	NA	TGTGCCAGCAGTTATTTCAGGGTTGAAGGCTATGGCTACACCTTC	CASSYFRVEGYGYTF
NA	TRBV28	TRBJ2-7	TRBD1	TGTGCCAGCAGTCCGTTGGGACAGACCTACGAGCAGTACTTC	CASSPLGQTYEQYF
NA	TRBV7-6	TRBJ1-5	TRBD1	TGTGCCAGCAGCTTAGCCACACCACAGGGGGCTGGGGGCAATCAGCCCCAGCATTTT	CASSLATPQGAGGNQPQHF
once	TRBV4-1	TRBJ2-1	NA	TGCGCCAGCAGCCCCCTCGGACTATCCTACAATGAGCAGTTCTTC	CASSPLGLSYNEQFF
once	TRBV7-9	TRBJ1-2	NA	TGTGCCAGCAGCTTAGCAAAGGGGGATGGCTACACCTTC	CASSLAKGDGYTF
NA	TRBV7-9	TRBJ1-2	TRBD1	TGTGCCAGCAGCCCCCCGGGACAGGGGAAGGGCTATGGCTACACCTTC	CASSPPGQGKGYGYTF
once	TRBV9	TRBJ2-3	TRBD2	TGTGCCAGCAGCGCTAGCGGGAGGGCCCAGGGAGATACGCAGTATTTT	CASSASGRAQGDTQYF
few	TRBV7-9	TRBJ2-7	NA	TGTGCCAGCAGCTTGGGGGGGCAGATCGAGCAGTACTTC	CASSLGGQIEQYF
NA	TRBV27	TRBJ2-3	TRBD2	TGTGCCAGCAGTCCATCCACCGGGACTAGCGTATTCACAGATACGCAGTATTTT	CASSPSTGTSVFTDTQYF
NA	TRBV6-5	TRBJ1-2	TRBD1	TGTGCCAGCAGTCTCCGGGACAGGGTCGGCTACACCTTC	CASSLRDRVGYTF
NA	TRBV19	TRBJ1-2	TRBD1	TGTGCCAGTAGTATCCAGCATACAGGGGGCGATGGCTACACCTTC	CASSIQHTGGDGYTF
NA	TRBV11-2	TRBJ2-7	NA	TGTGCCAGCAGCTTACAACAGGACTCCTACGAGCAGTACTTC	CASSLQQDSYEQYF
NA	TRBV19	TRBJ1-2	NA	TGTGCCAGTAGTATGGGGCAGGCCAATGGCTACACCTTC	CASSMGQANGYTF
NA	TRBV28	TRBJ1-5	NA	TGTGCCAGCACCCTCCTCAGGGTGAGTCAGCCCCAGCATTTT	CASTLLRVSQPQHF
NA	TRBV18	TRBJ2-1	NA	TGTGCCAGCTCACCAGAGCCCAACAATGAGCAGTTCTTC	CASSPEPNNEQFF
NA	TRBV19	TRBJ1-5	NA	TGTGCCAGTAGCCCCATCAACGACGGTGTACGGGGAAATCAGCCCCAGCATTTT	CASSPINDGVRGNQPQHF
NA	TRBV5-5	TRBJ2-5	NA	TGTGCCAGCAGCTTCTCGGAAGAGACCCAGTACTTC	CASSFSEETQYF
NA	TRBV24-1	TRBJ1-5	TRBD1	TGTGCCACCAGTGATGGGCAGGGGGCAGGACAGCCCCAGCATTTT	CATSDGQGAGQPQHF
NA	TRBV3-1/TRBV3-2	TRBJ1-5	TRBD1	TGTGCCAGCAGCCTATACAGGGGCGTTCAGCCCCAGCATTTT	CASSLYRGVQPQHF
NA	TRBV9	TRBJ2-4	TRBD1	TGTGCCAGCAGCGCCAGACAGGGGCAGGGTATGGACATTCAGTACTTC	CASSARQGQGMDIQYF
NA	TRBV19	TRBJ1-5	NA	TGTGCCAGTTCTCCCGGGGTCGGGGGCAATCAGCCCCAGCATTTT	CASSPGVGGNQPQHF
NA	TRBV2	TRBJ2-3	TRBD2	TGTGCCAGCAGTGAGCTTGCTAGCGGGAGTTTTGGCACAGATACGCAGTATTTT	CASSELASGSFGTDTQYF
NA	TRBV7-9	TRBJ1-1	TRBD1	TGTGCCAGCAGCCGTGTACAGGGGGCTTTCACTGAAGCTTTCTTT	CASSRVQGAFTEAFF
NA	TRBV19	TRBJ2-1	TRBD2	TGTGCCAGTAGAGGGGGACTAGCGGTCTCCTACAATGAGCAGTTCTTC	CASRGGLAVSYNEQFF
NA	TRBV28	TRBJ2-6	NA	TGTGCCAGCCGTATTTCTGGGGCCAACGTCCTGACTTTC	CASRISGANVLTF
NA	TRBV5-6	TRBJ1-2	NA	TGTGCCAGCAGCGACGGGACATGGTATGACTACACCTTC	CASSDGTWYDYTF
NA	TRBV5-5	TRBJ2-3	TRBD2	TGTGCCAGCAGCTCCGGACTAGGGGCAGATACGCAGTATTTT	CASSSGLGADTQYF
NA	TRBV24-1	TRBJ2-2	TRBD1	TGTGCCACCAGTGACCCGACAGGGTTTAACGGGGAGCTGTTTTTT	CATSDPTGFNGELFF
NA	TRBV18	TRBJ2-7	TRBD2	TGTGCCAGCTCACCAATTGGGACTAGCGGGGCCTTTCAGCAGTACTTC	CASSPIGTSGAFQQYF
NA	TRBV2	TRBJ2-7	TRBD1	TGTGCCAGCACAGTCAGGGGGATCTACGAGCAGTACTTC	CASTVRGIYEQYF
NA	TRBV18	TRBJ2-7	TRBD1	TGTGCCAGCTCACCCGCGTCGGACAGGGGTACCTACGAGCAGTACTTC	CASSPASDRGTYEQYF
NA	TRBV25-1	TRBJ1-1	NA	TGTGCCAGCAGTGCCACCTTGGGCAAGAACACTGAAGCTTTCTTT	CASSATLGKNTEAFF
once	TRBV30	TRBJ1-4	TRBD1	TGTGCCTGGAGTCAAGACTGGGACAGGGGAGTTGAAAAACTGTTTTTT	CAWSQDWDRGVEKLFF
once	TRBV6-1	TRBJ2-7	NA	TGTGCCAGCAGTGAACATGGTACGGCGGGTCGCGAGCAGTACTTC	CASSEHGTAGREQYF
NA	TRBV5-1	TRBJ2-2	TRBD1	TGCGCCAGCAGGCCCCGGACAGGGGAGGACGGGGAGCTGTTTTTT	CASRPRTGEDGELFF
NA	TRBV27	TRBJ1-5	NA	TGTGCCAGCAGTAAAGACAGGACCACTCATCAGCCCCAGCATTTT	CASSKDRTTHQPQHF
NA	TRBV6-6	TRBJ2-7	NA	TGTGCCAGCAGTTACTCTACGGGACACTCCTACGAGCAGTACTTC	CASSYSTGHSYEQYF
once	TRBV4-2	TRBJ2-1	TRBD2	TGTGCCAGCAGCCAAGAACTAAATGGACTAGCGGTAAATGAGCAGTTCTTC	CASSQELNGLAVNEQFF
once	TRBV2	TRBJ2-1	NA	TGTGCCAGCACCTCCTCCAGCTACAATGAGCAGTTCTTC	CASTSSSYNEQFF
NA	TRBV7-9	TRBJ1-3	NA	TGTGCCAGCAGCCCGAACAGGGAAGGAAACACCATATATTTT	CASSPNREGNTIYF
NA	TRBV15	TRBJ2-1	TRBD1	TGTGCCACCAGCAGAGACCGGGACAGTACCTACAATGAGCAGTTCTTC	CATSRDRDSTYNEQFF
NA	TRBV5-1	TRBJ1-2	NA	TGCGCCAGCAGCTTGGAGAGTTATGGCTACACCTTC	CASSLESYGYTF
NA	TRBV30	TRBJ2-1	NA	TGTGCCTGGAGTGGAGGGATTGGGTTCAATGAGCAGTTCTTC	CAWSGGIGFNEQFF